The present entry profiles one TCR beta chain with its context. The antigen remains unidentified. The PCR was carried out with 60 Vbeta primers and 13 Jbeta primers. Method: immunoSEQ multiplex PCR; TCRdb's copy keeps in-frame clones and lacks some. The sample holds a few hundred thousand clones, over 65% seen once. This record comes from a study of cytomegalovirus exposure and HLA in healthy donors. Study-level points and caveats: A missense DCLRE1C variant was associated with V- and J-gene trimming of TCR beta chains in a later analysis, and an independent cohort replicated the association. For most TCR beta V segments, an earlier analysis put the productive rate at about 90% or about 30% of the time.

The CDR3 has 14 residues. Trimming took 1 base from V and 3 from J, leaving 10 bases between them. The germline V gene encodes CDR1 SGHKS and CDR2 YYEKEE (reference sequence). The sequence came from a woman aged 30 to 39 in good health and CMV-seronegative. What was sequenced was PBMCs. V is TRBV5-5 and J is TRBJ1-2; tentative D call: TRBD1 (6 bases). CDR3 sequence (DNA): TGTGCCAGCAGCTTGTCAGGGGCGGACTATGGCTACACCTTC. This sequence encodes CASSLSGADYGYTF.